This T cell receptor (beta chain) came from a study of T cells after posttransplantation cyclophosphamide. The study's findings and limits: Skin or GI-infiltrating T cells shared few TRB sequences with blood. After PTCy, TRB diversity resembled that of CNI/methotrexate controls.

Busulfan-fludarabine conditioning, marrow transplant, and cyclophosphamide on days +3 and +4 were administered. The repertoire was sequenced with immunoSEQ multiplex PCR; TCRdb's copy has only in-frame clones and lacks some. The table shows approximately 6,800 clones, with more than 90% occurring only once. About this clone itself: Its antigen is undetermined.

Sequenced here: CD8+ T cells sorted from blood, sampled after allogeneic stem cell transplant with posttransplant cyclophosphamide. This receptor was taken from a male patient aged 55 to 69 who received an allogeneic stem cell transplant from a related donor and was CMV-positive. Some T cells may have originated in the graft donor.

The CDR3 DNA reads as TGCGCCAGCAGCCAAGACGAGGCAGGGCCCACTGAAGCTTTCTTT. Its protein is CASSQDEAGPTEAFF. The chain uses TRBV4-3 and TRBJ1-1; maybe TRBD1 (5 bases). This CDR3 spans 15 amino acids. Germline V lookup: CDR1 LGHNA, CDR2 YSLEER. Trimming removed 0 bases at V and 4 bases at J, with 12 bases between.